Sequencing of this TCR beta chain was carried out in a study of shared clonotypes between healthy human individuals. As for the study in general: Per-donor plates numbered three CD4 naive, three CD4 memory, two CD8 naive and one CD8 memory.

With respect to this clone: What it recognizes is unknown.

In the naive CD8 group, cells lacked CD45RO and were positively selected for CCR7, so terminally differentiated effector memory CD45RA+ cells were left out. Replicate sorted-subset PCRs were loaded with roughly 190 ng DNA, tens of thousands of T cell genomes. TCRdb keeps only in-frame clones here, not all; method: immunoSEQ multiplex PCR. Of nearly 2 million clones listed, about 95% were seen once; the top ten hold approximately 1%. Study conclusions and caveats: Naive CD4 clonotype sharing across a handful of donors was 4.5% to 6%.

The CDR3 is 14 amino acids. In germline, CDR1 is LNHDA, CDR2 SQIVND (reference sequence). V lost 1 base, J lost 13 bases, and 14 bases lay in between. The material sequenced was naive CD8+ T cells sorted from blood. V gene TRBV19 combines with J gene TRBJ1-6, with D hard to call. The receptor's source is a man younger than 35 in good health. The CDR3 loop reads CASSIVPVRSPLHF. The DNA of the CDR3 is TGTGCCAGTAGTATAGTTCCCGTTAGAAGTCCCCTCCACTTT. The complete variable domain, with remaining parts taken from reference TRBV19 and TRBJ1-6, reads DGGITQSPKYLFRKEGQNVTLSCEQNLNHDAMYWYRQDPGQGLRLIYYSQIVNDFQKGDIAEGYSVSREKKESFPLTVTSAQKNPTAFYLCASSIVPVRSPLHFGNGTRLTVT.